This T cell receptor beta chain was captured by sequencing in a study of CD8 T cells in Susac syndrome. On this clonotype: What it recognizes is unknown.

This CDR3 spans 14 amino acids. V shed 4 bases and J shed 4 bases, with 14 bases lying between them. Germline CDR1 reads SEHNR; CDR2 reads FQNEAQ (reference sequence). CD8+ and CD4+ T cells taken from blood had their TCR beta sequenced. FACS enriched CD8+ TEMRA cells, while bulk CD8+ and CD4+ were negatively isolated. Notes on the study in general: CD8+ clonal expansion in Susac peaked in TEMRA cells and active patients.

An input of about 0.45 to 1 ug of RNA was subjected to reverse transcription using random hexamers. It was immunoSEQ multiplex PCR that amplified TCR beta CDR3 across 54 Vbeta and 13 Jbeta. Each CDR3 protein gets one entry after TCRdb re-called the immunoSEQ multiplex PCR reads with MiXCR. In the table there are about 130,000 distinct CDR3 sequences, just under 95% of which are singletons. The TCR was taken from a human donor with Susac syndrome. What was sequenced was CD8+ T cells from PBMCs. The chain is built from TRBV7-9 and TRBJ2-7; D possibly corresponds to TRBD2 (5 bases). DNA of the CDR3: TGTGCCAGCAGCTCGGGATCATCCCCTTACGAGCAGTACTTC. Amino acid sequence: CASSSGSSPYEQYF.